This T cell receptor (beta chain) was found in a study of PD-1 blockade in classical Hodgkin lymphoma. Across the whole study: Every 2 weeks, patients had 3 mg/kg nivolumab intravenously. Study-level results: Similar baseline diversity was found in complete responders and newly diagnosed patients.

A note on this clone: As yet, its antigen is unknown.

TCRdb's copy holds only in-frame clones and misses some; the assay was immunoSEQ multiplex PCR. Of over 20,000 clones in the sample, 80% were seen once. Per germline, CDR1 MGHRA and CDR2 YSYEKL. Trimming pared 0 bases from V and 4 bases from J, leaving 12 bases between. The CDR3 length is 15 residues. The sample's time point: cycle 4 day 1 (C4D1), after five to seven weeks of nivolumab. All patients relapsed after autologous stem cell transplantation, and brentuximab vedotin exposure varied. The chain carries TRBV4-1 and TRBJ1-1, with D tentatively TRBD1 (5 bases). The clonotype originates from a human donor with classical Hodgkin lymphoma. Sequenced material: peripheral blood mononuclear cells (PBMCs), taken before the fourth cycle of nivolumab. The chain's CDR3 is CASSQDFGRVTEAFF. The CDR3 DNA sequence: TGCGCCAGCAGCCAAGATTTTGGCAGGGTCACTGAAGCTTTCTTT.